This TCR beta chain was captured in a study of technical replicates of blood from a few donors. CDR1 is MDHEN, CDR2 SYDVKM, per germline. This CDR3 spans 12 amino acids. Trimming removed 6 bases from V and 9 bases from J, with 12 bases in between. Libraries were prepared by immunoSEQ multiplex PCR; TCRdb keeps only in-frame clonotypes and omits some of them. The table shows roughly 60,000 clones, with 75% to 90% occurring only once. This sequence was found in a human donor in good health. Some clones in this sample may be carry-over from other donors' samples. The sequenced sample was PBMCs. V is TRBV28 and J is TRBJ2-1; a possible D gene is TRBD2 (5 bases). CDR3 nucleotides: TGTGCCAGCAGCCACGATGGAGGTGAGCAGTTCTTC. It encodes CASSHDGGEQFF.